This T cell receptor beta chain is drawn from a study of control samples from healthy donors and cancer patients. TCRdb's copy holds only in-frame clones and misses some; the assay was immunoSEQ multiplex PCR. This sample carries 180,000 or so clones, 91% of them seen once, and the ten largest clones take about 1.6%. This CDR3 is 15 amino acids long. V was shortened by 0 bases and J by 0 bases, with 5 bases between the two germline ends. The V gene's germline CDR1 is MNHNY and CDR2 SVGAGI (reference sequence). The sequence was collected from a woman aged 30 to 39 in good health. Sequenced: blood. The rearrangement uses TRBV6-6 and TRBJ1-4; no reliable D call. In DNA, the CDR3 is TGTGCCAGCAGTTACTCGGCGGCAACTAATGAAAAACTGTTTTTT. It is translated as CASSYSAATNEKLFF.